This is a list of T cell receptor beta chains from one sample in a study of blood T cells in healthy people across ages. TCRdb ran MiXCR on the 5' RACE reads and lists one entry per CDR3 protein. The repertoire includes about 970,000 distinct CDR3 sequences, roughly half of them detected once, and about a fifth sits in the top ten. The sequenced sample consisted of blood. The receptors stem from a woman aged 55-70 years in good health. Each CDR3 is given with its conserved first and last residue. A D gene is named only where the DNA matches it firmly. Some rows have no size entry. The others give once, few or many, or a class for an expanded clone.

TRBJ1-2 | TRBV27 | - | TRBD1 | CASSLSGTGGGVYGYTF | TGTGCCAGCAGTTTATCGGGGACAGGGGGAGGTGTCTATGGCTACACCTTC
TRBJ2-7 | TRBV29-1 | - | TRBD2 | CSVETSGVLYEQYF | TGCAGCGTTGAGACTAGCGGGGTCCTCTACGAGCAGTACTTC
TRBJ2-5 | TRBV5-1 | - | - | CASSLAAYGVWETQYF | TGCGCCAGCAGCTTGGCCGCCTACGGCGTATGGGAGACCCAGTACTTC
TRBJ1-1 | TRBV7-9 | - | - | CASSLPYRDTEAFF | TGTGCCAGCAGCTTACCATACAGGGATACTGAAGCTTTCTTT
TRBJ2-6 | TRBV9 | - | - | CAGSVADGLRLGANVLTF | TGTGCCGGCAGCGTAGCGGACGGGCTCAGGCTTGGGGCCAACGTCCTGACTTTC
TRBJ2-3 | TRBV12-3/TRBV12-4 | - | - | CASKPFGGITDTQYF | TGTGCCAGCAAGCCCTTCGGAGGAATTACAGATACGCAGTATTTT
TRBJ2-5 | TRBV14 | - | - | CASSQAREETQYF | TGTGCCAGCAGCCAAGCAAGGGAAGAGACCCAGTACTTC
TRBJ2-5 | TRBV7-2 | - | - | CASSSGLGQYF | TGTGCCAGCAGCTCGGGCCTCGGGCAGTACTTC
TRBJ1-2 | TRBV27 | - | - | CASSFLRGQGNYGYTF | TGTGCCAGCAGTTTCCTCCGGGGTCAGGGGAACTATGGCTACACCTTC
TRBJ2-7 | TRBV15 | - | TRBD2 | CATSRGGSGSYEQYF | TGTGCCACCAGCAGAGGAGGTAGCGGGAGCTACGAGCAGTACTTC
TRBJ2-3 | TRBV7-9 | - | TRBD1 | CASSFGTGHPTDTQYF | TGTGCCAGCAGCTTTGGGACAGGGCACCCCACAGATACGCAGTATTTT
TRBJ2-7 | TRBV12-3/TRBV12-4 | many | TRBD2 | CASRLAGPYEQYF | TGTGCCAGCAGGTTAGCGGGCCCCTACGAGCAGTACTTC
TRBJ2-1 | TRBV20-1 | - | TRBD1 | CSALRTGTKIPQFF | TGCAGTGCTCTGAGGACAGGGACAAAGATTCCGCAGTTCTTC
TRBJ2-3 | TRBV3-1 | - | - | CASSLAQGTHAQYF | TGTGCCAGCAGCCTCGCACAGGGGACTCATGCGCAGTATTTT
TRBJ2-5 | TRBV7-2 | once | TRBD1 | CASSSELQGGTQYF | TGTGCCAGCAGCTCGGAGCTACAGGGGGGGACCCAGTACTTC
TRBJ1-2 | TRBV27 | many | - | CASSLSRVTGYTF | TGTGCCAGCAGTTTATCACGGGTGACCGGCTACACCTTC
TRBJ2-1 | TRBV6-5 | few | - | CASSYEGYRENEQFF | TGTGCCAGCAGTTACGAGGGTTATAGGGAGAATGAGCAGTTCTTC
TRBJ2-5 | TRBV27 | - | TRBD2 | CASSLLSGAGEQYF | TGTGCCAGCAGTTTATTATCCGGGGCGGGAGAGCAGTACTTC
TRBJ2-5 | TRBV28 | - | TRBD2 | CASRSGGAETQYF | TGTGCCAGCAGATCCGGGGGGGCTGAGACCCAGTACTTC
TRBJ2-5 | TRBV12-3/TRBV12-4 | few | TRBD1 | CASSPDRGGETQYF | TGTGCCAGCAGCCCAGACAGGGGAGGTGAGACCCAGTACTTC
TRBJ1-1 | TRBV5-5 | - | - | CASSLAVQRGTEAFF | TGTGCCAGCAGCTTGGCCGTCCAGCGGGGCACTGAAGCTTTCTTT
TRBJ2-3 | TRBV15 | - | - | CATRPTGTDTQYF | TGTGCCACCAGACCAACAGGGACAGATACGCAGTATTTT
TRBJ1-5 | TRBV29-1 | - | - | CSGRTVSNQPQHF | TGCAGCGGGAGGACAGTCAGCAATCAGCCCCAGCATTTT
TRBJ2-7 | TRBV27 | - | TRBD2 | CATKLGGGSSYEQYF | TGTGCCACTAAACTTGGGGGGGGGAGCTCCTACGAGCAGTACTTC
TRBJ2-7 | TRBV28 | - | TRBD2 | CASSSPGSGGSSYEQYF | TGTGCCAGCAGTTCCCCTGGTAGCGGGGGGAGCTCCTACGAGCAGTACTTC
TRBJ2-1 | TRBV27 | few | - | CASSLYGGNEQFF | TGTGCCAGCAGTTTGTACGGGGGCAATGAGCAGTTCTTC
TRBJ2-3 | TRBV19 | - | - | CASSNPTGFDTQYF | TGTGCCAGTAGTAACCCGACGGGGTTTGATACGCAGTATTTT
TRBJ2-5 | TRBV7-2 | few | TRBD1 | CASSWGTGGLETQYF | TGTGCCAGCAGCTGGGGGACAGGGGGCCTTGAGACCCAGTACTTC
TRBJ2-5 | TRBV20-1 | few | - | CSASGDQETQYF | TGCAGTGCTAGCGGGGACCAAGAGACCCAGTACTTC
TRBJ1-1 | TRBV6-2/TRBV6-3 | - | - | CASKDSLNTEAFF | TGTGCCAGCAAAGACAGTCTGAACACTGAAGCTTTCTTT
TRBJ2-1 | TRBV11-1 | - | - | CASSHRDNWYNEQFF | TGTGCCAGCAGCCACCGGGACAACTGGTACAATGAGCAGTTCTTC
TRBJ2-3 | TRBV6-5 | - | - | CASSFEGLRTDTQYF | TGTGCCAGCAGTTTTGAGGGTTTGAGGACAGATACGCAGTATTTT
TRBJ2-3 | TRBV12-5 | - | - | CASGLAWDTQYF | TGTGCTAGTGGTTTGGCTTGGGATACGCAGTATTTT
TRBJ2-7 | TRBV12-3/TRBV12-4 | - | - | CASSLGGQLFNEQYF | TGTGCCAGCAGTTTAGGGGGCCAGCTCTTCAATGAGCAGTACTTC
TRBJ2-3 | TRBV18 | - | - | CASSPPESPDTQYF | TGTGCCAGCTCACCACCTGAATCGCCAGATACGCAGTATTTT
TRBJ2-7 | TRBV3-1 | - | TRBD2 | CASSLRTSGPQYEQYF | TGTGCCAGCAGCCTAAGGACTAGCGGCCCTCAGTACGAGCAGTACTTC
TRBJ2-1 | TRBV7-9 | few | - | CAIQPGSYNEQFF | TGTGCCATACAGCCAGGATCCTACAATGAGCAGTTCTTC
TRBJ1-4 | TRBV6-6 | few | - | CASSYSGNEKLFF | TGTGCCAGCAGTTACTCAGGGAATGAAAAACTGTTTTTT
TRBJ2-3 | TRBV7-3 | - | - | CASSFQPPDTQYF | TGTGCCAGCAGCTTCCAACCCCCAGATACGCAGTATTTT
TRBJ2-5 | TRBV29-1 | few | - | CSVGIPQETQYF | TGCAGCGTTGGGATTCCCCAAGAGACCCAGTACTTC